This TCR beta chain was captured in a study of T cells in Graves' hyperthyroidism and ophthalmopathy. Study-wide findings and caveats: Model output signaled ophthalmopathy a median approximately 6 months ahead of onset. Among thyroid clonotypes expanded above 0.001, most also appeared in blood.

Diagnoses rested on clinical symptoms, serum thyroxine and TRAb, thyroid ultrasound and orbital computed tomography. The blood sample dates from first hyperthyroidism diagnosis, preceding any ophthalmopathy symptoms. Note on this clonotype: Its antigen is undetermined. The junction and the germline gene differ at one end; a read error may be behind it.

The source material, RNA transcripts, was used to amplify TCR beta CDR3 regions. When the TCR CDR3 underwent first-round RT-PCR, the HTBI primer set was used. MiXCR, run by TCRdb on the multiplex PCR reads, gives a single entry per CDR3 protein. Of under 300,000 distinct CDR3 sequences in the sample, 20% to 25% are singletons; the top ten hold about a quarter. The CDR3 sequence is 14 residues long. This receptor was taken from a man between 35 and 55 years old with Graves' hyperthyroidism that later progressed to Graves' ophthalmopathy. This chain connects TRBV12-3 or TRBV12-4 to TRBJ1-2; 9 bases align to TRBD1. The specimen was blood. In DNA, the CDR3 is TGTGCCGGCAGTACTGGACAGGGGAACTATGGCTACACCTTC. It encodes CAGSTGQGNYGYTF.